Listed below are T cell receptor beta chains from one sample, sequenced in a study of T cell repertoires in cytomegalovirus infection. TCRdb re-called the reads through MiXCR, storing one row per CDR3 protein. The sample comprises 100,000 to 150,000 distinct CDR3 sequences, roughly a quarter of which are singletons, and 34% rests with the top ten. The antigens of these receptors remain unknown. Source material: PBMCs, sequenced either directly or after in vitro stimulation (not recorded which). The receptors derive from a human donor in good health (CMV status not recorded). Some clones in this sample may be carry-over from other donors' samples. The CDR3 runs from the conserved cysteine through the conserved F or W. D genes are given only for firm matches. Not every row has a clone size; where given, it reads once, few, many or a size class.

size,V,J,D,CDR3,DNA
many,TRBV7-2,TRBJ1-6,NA,CASREGISPLHF,TGTGCCAGCAGGGAAGGTATCTCACCCCTCCACTTT
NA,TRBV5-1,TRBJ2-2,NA,CATARDSGHGELFF,TGCGCCACGGCAAGGGACAGCGGGCACGGGGAGCTGTTTTTT
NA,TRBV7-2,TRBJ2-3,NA,CASSSRGPTGDTQYF,TGTGCCAGCAGCTCCCGGGGACCCACAGGTGATACGCAGTATTTT
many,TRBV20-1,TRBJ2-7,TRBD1,CSASKDRVHEQYF,TGCAGTGCTAGTAAGGACAGGGTACACGAGCAGTACTTC
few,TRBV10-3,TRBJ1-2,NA,CAIKGNGVTHGYTF,TGTGCCATCAAAGGGAACGGGGTAACTCATGGCTACACCTTC
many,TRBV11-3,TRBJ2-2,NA,CASSLDQGTTGGELFF,TGTGCCAGCAGCTTAGATCAGGGGACTACAGGCGGGGAGCTGTTTTTT
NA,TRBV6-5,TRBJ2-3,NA,CASSYSEETDTQYF,TGTGCCAGCAGTTACTCAGAAGAAACAGATACGCAGTATTTT
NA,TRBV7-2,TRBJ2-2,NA,CASSLARAGELFF,TGTGCCAGCAGCTTAGCGAGGGCCGGGGAGCTGTTTTTT
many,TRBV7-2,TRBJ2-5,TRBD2,CASSRSLAGAIQETQYF,TGTGCCAGCAGCCGATCCCTAGCGGGAGCCATCCAAGAGACCCAGTACTTC
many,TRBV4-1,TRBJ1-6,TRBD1,CASSQANFGTGLGNSPLHF,TGCGCCAGCAGCCAGGCTAACTTCGGGACAGGGCTGGGCAATTCACCCCTCCACTTT
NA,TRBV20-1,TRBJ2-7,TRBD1,CGARRRDRSTYEQYF,TGCGGTGCTAGGAGACGGGACAGGTCAACCTACGAGCAGTACTTC
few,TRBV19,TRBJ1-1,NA,CASSIATGANTEAFF,TGTGCCAGTAGTATAGCCACGGGAGCGAACACTGAAGCTTTCTTT
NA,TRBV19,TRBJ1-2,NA,CASSIDASYGYTF,TGTGCCAGTAGTATAGACGCTTCCTATGGCTACACCTTC
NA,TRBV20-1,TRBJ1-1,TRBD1,CSAIAGGPATEAFF,TGCAGTGCTATAGCAGGGGGCCCCGCCACTGAAGCTTTCTTT
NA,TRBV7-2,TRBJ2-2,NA,CASSLAFRVGGTNTGELFF,TGTGCCAGCAGCTTAGCCTTTCGGGTCGGCGGGACCAACACCGGGGAGCTGTTTTTT
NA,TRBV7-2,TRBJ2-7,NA,CASSFDRGIHEQYF,TGTGCCAGCAGCTTCGACAGAGGCATCCACGAGCAGTACTTC